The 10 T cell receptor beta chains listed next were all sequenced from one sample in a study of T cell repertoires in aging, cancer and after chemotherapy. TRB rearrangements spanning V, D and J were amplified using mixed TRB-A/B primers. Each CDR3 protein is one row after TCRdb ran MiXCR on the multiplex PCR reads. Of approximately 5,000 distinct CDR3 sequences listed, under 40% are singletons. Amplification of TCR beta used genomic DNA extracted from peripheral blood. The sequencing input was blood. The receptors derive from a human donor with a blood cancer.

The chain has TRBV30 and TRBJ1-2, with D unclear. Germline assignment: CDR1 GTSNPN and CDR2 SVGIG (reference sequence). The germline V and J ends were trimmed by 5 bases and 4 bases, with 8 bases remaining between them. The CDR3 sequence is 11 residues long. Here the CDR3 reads CAWGRSYGYTF. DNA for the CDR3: TGTGCCTGGGGCAGAAGCTATGGCTACACCTTC.

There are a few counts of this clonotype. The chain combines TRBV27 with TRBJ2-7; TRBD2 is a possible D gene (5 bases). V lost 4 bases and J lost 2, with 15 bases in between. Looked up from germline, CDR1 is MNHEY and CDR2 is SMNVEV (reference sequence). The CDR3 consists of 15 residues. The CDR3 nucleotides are TGTGCCAGCAGTTACCTCGGACTGGCGACCTACGAGCAGTACTTC. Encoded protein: CASSYLGLATYEQYF.

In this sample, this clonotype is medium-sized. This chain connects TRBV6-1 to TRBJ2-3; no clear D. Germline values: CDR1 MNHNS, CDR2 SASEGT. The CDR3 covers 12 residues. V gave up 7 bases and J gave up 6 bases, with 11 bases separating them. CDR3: CASTLRDDTQYF. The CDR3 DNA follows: TGTGCCAGCACGCTCCGAGACGATACGCAGTATTTT.

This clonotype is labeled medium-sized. CDR3 sequence (DNA): TGTGCCAGCAGTACAGGACAGGGTGAGCAGTTCTTC. Amino acids: CASSTGQGEQFF. The chain couples TRBV6-1 to TRBJ2-1, with 8 bases matching TRBD1. This CDR3 has 12 residues. Trimming at V came to 5 bases and at J to 9 bases, leaving 3 bases not matched to a gene. Germline V gene data show CDR1 as MNHNS and CDR2 as SASEGT.

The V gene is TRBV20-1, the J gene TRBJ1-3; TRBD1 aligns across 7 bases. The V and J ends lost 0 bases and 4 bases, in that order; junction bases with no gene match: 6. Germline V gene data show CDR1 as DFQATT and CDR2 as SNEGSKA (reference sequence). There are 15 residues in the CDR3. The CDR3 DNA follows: TGCAGTGCTAGAGAAACAGGGGCGAGAGGAAACACCATATATTTT. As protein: CSARETGARGNTIYF.

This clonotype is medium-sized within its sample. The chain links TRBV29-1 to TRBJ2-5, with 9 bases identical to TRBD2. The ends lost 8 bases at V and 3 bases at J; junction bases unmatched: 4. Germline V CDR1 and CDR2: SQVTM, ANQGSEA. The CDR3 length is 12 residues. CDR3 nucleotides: TGCAGCACACAGCGGGGGGAAGAGACCCAGTACTTC. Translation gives CSTQRGEETQYF.

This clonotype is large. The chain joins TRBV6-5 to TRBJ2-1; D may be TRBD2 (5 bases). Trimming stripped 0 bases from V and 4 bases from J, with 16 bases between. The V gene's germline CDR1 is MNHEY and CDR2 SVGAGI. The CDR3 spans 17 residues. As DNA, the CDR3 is TGTGCCAGCAGTTACTCGCACCTAGCTCAGTCGTACAATGAGCAGTTCTTC. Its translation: CASSYSHLAQSYNEQFF.

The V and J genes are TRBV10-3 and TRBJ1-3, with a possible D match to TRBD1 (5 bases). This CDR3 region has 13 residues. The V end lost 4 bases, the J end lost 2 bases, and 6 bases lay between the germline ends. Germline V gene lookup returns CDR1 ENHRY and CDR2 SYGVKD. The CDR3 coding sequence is TGTGCCATCAGTGCAGGGACTGGAAACACCATATATTTT. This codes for CAISAGTGNTIYF.

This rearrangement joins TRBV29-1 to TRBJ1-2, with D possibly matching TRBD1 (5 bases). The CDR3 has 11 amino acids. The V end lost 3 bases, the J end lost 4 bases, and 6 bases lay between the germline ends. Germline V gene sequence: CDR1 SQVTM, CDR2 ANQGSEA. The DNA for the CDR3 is TGCAGCGTTGAGACAGTCTATGGCTACACCTTC. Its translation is CSVETVYGYTF.

CDR3 bases: TGTGCCAGTAGATCCGGACCGGGGGTGTACAATGAGCAGTTCTTC. As protein: CASRSGPGVYNEQFF. The chain carries TRBV19 and TRBJ2-1; perhaps TRBD2 as D (6 bases). Per germline, CDR1 LNHDA and CDR2 SQIVND (reference sequence). With 6 bases removed from V and 4 bases from J, the gap between germline ends came to 16 bases. The CDR3 totals 15 residues.